These 10 T cell receptor beta chains came from one sample sequenced in a study of vaccination and CD4 T cells after COVID-19. As for treatment: approximately nine-day PBMC culture with coronavirus spike peptide pools or control peptides (ViraFEST assay). Investigators obtained the unexposed donor's CD4+ T cells before the COVID-19 pandemic (2011-2018). An Oncomine TCR Beta short-read assay was used to sequence the DNA from cultured CD4+ T cells. Via MiXCR, TCRdb re-called the PCR reads, giving one row per CDR3 protein. The sample contains about 9,600 distinct CDR3 sequences, more than 35% of which appear only once. These receptors are not linked to any known antigen. Input material: CD4+ T cells from blood, cultured in vitro. Every receptor here comes from a human donor in good health.

This chain joins TRBV20-1 and TRBJ1-6; D remains unclear. The CDR3 loop spans 15 amino acids. V lost 3 bases and J lost 7, with 16 bases in between. The germline gives CDR1 DFQATT, CDR2 SNEGSKA (reference sequence). Here the CDR3 reads CSASFKPNPNSPLHF. The CDR3 DNA follows: TGCAGTGCTAGCTTCAAACCGAATCCCAATTCACCCCTCCACTTT.

This clonotype was picked up a small number of times. CDR3 region: CAWSVTVNNQPQHF. The CDR3 DNA is TGTGCCTGGAGTGTGACAGTCAACAATCAGCCCCAGCATTTT. The J gene is TRBJ1-5, the V gene TRBV30; a possible D gene is TRBD1 (5 bases). Trimming stripped 0 bases from V and 3 bases from J, with 9 bases between. The CDR3 has 14 residues. Germline V lookup: CDR1 GTSNPN, CDR2 SVGIG (reference sequence).

CDR3: CASSTSKNTEAFF. For the CDR3, the DNA is TGTGCCAGCTCGACGTCGAAGAACACTGAAGCTTTCTTT. This chain uses TRBV18 with TRBJ1-1; D unclear. Deletions cut 6 bases from V and 1 base from J, with 9 bases between. This CDR3 is 13 amino acids long. Germline-derived CDR1 and CDR2 are KGHSH and LQKENI.

The V call is TRBV18, the J call TRBJ1-6; 8 bases align to TRBD1. V was clipped by 3 bases and J by 7 bases; unmatched bases: 8. Germline CDR1 reads KGHSH; CDR2 reads LQKENI. The CDR3 length is 16 residues. The CDR3 here is CASSPTPDRVNSPLHF. CDR3 DNA: TGTGCCAGCTCACCGACACCGGACAGGGTAAATTCACCCCTCCACTTT.

This clonotype was detected a few times. The gene calls are TRBV6-5 and TRBJ1-1; D might be TRBD1 (6 bases). Germline V gives CDR1 MNHEY, CDR2 SVGAGI. The CDR3 sequence is 14 residues long. Trimming removed 4 bases from V and 1 base from J, with 10 bases in between. CDR3 region: CASSFDRRNTEAFF. The CDR3 nucleotides read TGTGCCAGCAGTTTCGACAGGAGGAACACTGAAGCTTTCTTT.

The V call is TRBV6-1, the J call TRBJ1-1; possible D gene TRBD1, 6 bases. Germline V gives CDR1 MNHNS, CDR2 SASEGT. This CDR3 has 14 residues. V lost 10 bases, J lost 4 bases, and 19 bases lay in between. CDR3 in DNA: TGTGCCAACAGACCCCAACAGGGTGGCACTGAAGCTTTCTTT. This encodes CANRPQQGGTEAFF.

V and J are TRBV29-1 and TRBJ2-5, with 9 bases matching TRBD1. J gave up 5 bases and V 6 bases, and 4 bases lay outside the gene matches. The CDR3 consists of 12 residues. Germline CDR1 and CDR2: SQVTM and ANQGSEA. The CDR3 sequence is CSVKGQGETQYF. The CDR3 nucleotides read TGCAGCGTAAAAGGACAGGGGGAGACCCAGTACTTC.

V and J are TRBV5-5 and TRBJ2-7; D remains unclear. V lost 1 base and J lost 2, with 4 bases in between. The CDR3 has 12 amino acids. Germline V gene lookup returns CDR1 SGHKS and CDR2 YYEKEE (reference sequence). The CDR3 here is CASSLPAYEQYF. CDR3 nucleotide sequence: TGTGCCAGCAGCTTGCCGGCCTACGAGCAGTACTTC.

The chain uses TRBV20-1 and TRBJ2-7; 8 nucleotides agree with TRBD1. The V gene end was trimmed by 6 bases and the J gene end by 0 bases; junction bases not matched to a gene: 10. The CDR3 totals 15 residues. CDR1 is DFQATT, CDR2 SNEGSKA, per germline (reference sequence). The CDR3 sequence is CSAVSDRAASYEQYF. In nucleotides, the CDR3 is TGCAGTGCCGTCTCGGACAGGGCCGCCTCCTACGAGCAGTACTTC.

The genes are TRBV6-1 and TRBJ1-6, with D hard to call. This CDR3 is built from 14 residues. Germline CDR1 MNHNS, CDR2 SASEGT. V lost 6 bases, J lost 0 bases, and 6 bases lay in between. CDR3 residues: CASRGGSYNSPLHF. The CDR3 DNA is TGTGCCAGCAGGGGTGGCTCCTATAATTCACCCCTCCACTTT.